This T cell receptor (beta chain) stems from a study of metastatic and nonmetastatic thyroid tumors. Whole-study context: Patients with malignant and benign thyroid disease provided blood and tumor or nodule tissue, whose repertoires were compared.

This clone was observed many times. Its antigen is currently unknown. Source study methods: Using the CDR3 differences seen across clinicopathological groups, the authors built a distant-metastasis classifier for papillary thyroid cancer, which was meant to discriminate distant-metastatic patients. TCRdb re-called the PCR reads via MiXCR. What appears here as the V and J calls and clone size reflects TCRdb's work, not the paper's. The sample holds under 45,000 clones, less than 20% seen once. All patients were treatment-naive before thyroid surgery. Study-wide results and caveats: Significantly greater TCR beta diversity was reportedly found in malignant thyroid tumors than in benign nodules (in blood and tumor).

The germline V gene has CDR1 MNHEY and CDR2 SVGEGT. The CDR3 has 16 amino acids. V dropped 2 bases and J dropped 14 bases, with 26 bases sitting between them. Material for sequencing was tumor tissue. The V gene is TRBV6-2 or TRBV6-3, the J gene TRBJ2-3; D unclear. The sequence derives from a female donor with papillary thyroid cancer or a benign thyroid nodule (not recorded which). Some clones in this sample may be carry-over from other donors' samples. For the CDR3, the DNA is TGTGCCAGCAGTTACGGACCCCTCGTCGCGTTTTATACGGCGTATTTT. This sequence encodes CASSYGPLVAFYTAYF.